A single sample is the source of the 20 T cell receptor beta chains below, sequenced in a study of blood T cell repertoires in COVID-19. Only in-frame clones appear in the TCRdb table, and some are missing; sequencing was by immunoSEQ multiplex PCR. The table has approximately 300,000 clones, 85% seen once. The material sequenced was PBMCs or T cells enriched from blood (not recorded which). The receptors were gathered from a young woman who had been exposed to COVID-19.

This clone is a singleton in its sample. The limits of the CDR3 on the DNA are not certain, so only TCRdb's listed CDR3 is given. The V and J genes are TRBV4-2 and TRBJ2-5; whether TRBD2, the table's D call, matches the DNA was not checked. The CDR3 region is 20 residues in length, termini included. Germline V gene data show CDR1 as LGHNA and CDR2 as YNFKEQ. CDR3 sequence reads: CASSQELPRLAGGFLETQYF.

With respect to this clone: The same CDR3 also results from other DNA sequences found in this sample. The V and J genes are TRBV9 and TRBJ1-4; tentatively, D is TRBD1 (6 bases). The CDR3 is 14 residues long. Germline-derived CDR1 and CDR2 are SGDLS and YYNGEE. The V and J ends lost 0 bases and 7 bases respectively, with 10 bases between them. CDR3 region: CASSVGQGSEKLFF. The CDR3, as DNA: TGTGCCAGCAGCGTAGGTCAGGGGAGTGAAAAACTGTTTTTT. The complete variable domain, with remaining parts taken from reference TRBV9 and TRBJ1-4, reads DSGVTQTPKHLITATGQRVTLRCSPRSGDLSVYWYQQSLDQGLQFLIQYYNGEERAKGNILERFSAQQFPDLHSELNLSSLELGDSALYFCASSVGQGSEKLFFGSGTQLSVL.

The J gene is TRBJ1-4, the V gene TRBV2; unclear D gene. The V end lost 9 bases, the J end lost 7 bases, and 18 bases lay between the germline ends. CDR3 length: 14 amino acids. CDR1 and CDR2 from the germline V gene are SNHLY and FYNNEI. CDR3: CASSETEGGEKLFF. The CDR3, as DNA: TGTGCCAGTTCGGAGACGGAGGGTGGTGAAAAACTGTTTTTT.

The gene calls are TRBV10-1 and TRBJ2-3; 7 bases agree with TRBD1. Germline V gene lookup returns CDR1 WNHNN and CDR2 SYGVQD (reference sequence). Trimming took 10 bases from V and 1 from J; bases not matched to a gene: 8. The CDR3 runs 14 residues. The CDR3 DNA sequence: TGCGCCAACTCCGTAGACAGGGGCACAGATACGCAGTATTTT. Encoded protein: CANSVDRGTDTQYF.

V usage is TRBV6-2 or TRBV6-3 and J usage is TRBJ1-2; weak D call: TRBD1 (5 bases). V shed 2 bases and J shed 7 bases, with 11 bases lying between them. CDR1 MNHEY and CDR2 SVGEGT come from the germline V gene. The CDR3 has 13 amino acids. The chain's CDR3 is CASSYDSKIGYTF. The CDR3 nucleotides are TGTGCCAGCAGTTACGACAGTAAAATTGGCTACACCTTC.

The chain uses TRBV27 and TRBJ1-6, with 8 bases aligning to TRBD1. V was pared by 8 bases and J by 9 bases, with 15 bases of the junction left unmatched. Germline assignment: CDR1 MNHEY and CDR2 SMNVEV (reference sequence). The CDR3 extends over 16 amino acids. The CDR3 DNA reads TGTGCCAGCTCCGATATCTTCGGGACAGGCTTTTCACCCCTCCACTTT. Protein: CASSDIFGTGFSPLHF.

In DNA, the CDR3 is TGCGCCAGCTGGGGGGGGACAGGGAATGCTTATGGCTACACCTTC. This sequence encodes CASWGGTGNAYGYTF. The V gene is TRBV10-1, the J gene TRBJ1-2; 9 bases fit TRBD1. Losses at the gene ends were 8 bases for V and 5 bases for J; bases not matched to a gene: 12. This CDR3 comprises 15 residues. The germline gives CDR1 WNHNN, CDR2 SYGVQD (reference sequence).

The chain links TRBV7-6 to TRBJ1-4; D remains ambiguous. V shed 5 bases and J shed 8 bases, with 15 bases lying between them. Germline-derived CDR1 and CDR2 are SGHVS and FNYEAQ. The length of the CDR3 is 14 residues. CDR3 DNA sequence: TGTGCCAGCAGCGGAGGGAGGGTGGGCGAAAAACTGTTTTTT. Translating gives CASSGGRVGEKLFF.

The V and J genes are TRBV5-8 and TRBJ2-1; tentatively, D is TRBD1 (5 bases). Germline V CDR1 and CDR2: SGHTS, YDEGEE. V dropped 0 bases and J dropped 7 bases, with 11 bases sitting between them. The CDR3 length is 14 residues. CDR3 region: CASSLAQERNEQFF. CDR3 sequence (DNA): TGTGCCAGCAGCTTGGCACAGGAACGTAATGAGCAGTTCTTC.

The genes are TRBV4-3 and TRBJ2-3; perhaps TRBD2 as D (7 bases). Deletions cut 4 bases from V and 0 bases from J, with 14 bases between. The CDR3 is 16 amino acids. Germline CDR1 and CDR2: LGHNA and YSLEER. The CDR3 nucleotides read TGCGCCAGCAGCCCAAAGGGGGGGACGAGCACAGATACGCAGTATTTT. Protein: CASSPKGGTSTDTQYF.

The rearrangement joins TRBV4-3 to TRBJ2-1; 7 positions match TRBD2. V shed 2 bases, J shed 0 bases, and the junction held 1 base outside the gene matches. Germline V CDR1 and CDR2: LGHNA, YSLEER. The CDR3 is 15 residues long. CDR3 residues: CASSQQRGSYNEQFF. Written as DNA, the CDR3 is TGCGCCAGCAGCCAACAGCGGGGCTCCTACAATGAGCAGTTCTTC.

A single count supports this clone. The rearrangement joins TRBV28 to TRBJ2-7; the match to TRBD1 covers 12 bases. The J segment lost 6 bases and the V segment lost 7 bases, leaving 10 bases of the junction unmatched. The CDR3 covers 15 residues. CDR1 is MDHEN, CDR2 SYDVKM, per germline. This chain's CDR3 is CASTTPGQGALEQYF. The CDR3 DNA reads as TGTGCCAGCACTACCCCGGGACAGGGGGCTCTCGAGCAGTACTTC.

This clone has just one count. This CDR3 reads CATESRGYTF. The CDR3 nucleotides are TGTGCCACTGAGTCCCGGGGCTACACCTTC. V usage is TRBV28 and J usage is TRBJ1-2; D gene unclear. The germline CDR1 and CDR2 sequences are MDHEN and SYDVKM. V dropped 10 bases and J dropped 8 bases, with 11 bases sitting between them. This CDR3 is 10 amino acids long.

This sequence joins TRBV5-4 and TRBJ2-2; no definite D call. The V end was cut by 1 base, the J end by 3 bases, with 4 bases between. Germline lookup yields CDR1 SGHNT and CDR2 YYREEE (reference sequence). The CDR3 runs 13 residues. The CDR3 loop reads CASSLRDTGELFF. In nucleotides, the CDR3 is TGTGCCAGCAGCTTGCGTGACACCGGGGAGCTGTTTTTT.

This clone was found once. This chain connects TRBV24-1 to TRBJ2-2; no definite D call. V lost 5 bases and J 0 bases, leaving 9 bases between the germline ends. Germline CDR1 KGHDR, CDR2 SFDVKD. CDR3 length: 15 residues. CDR3 DNA sequence: TGTGCCACCAGTGGGGCAGTAGCGAACACCGGGGAGCTGTTTTTT. As protein: CATSGAVANTGELFF.

V is TRBV30 and J is TRBJ1-3; no clear D gene. Germline values: CDR1 GTSNPN, CDR2 SVGIG (reference sequence). The germline V and J ends were trimmed by 8 bases and 2 bases, with 16 bases remaining between them. This CDR3 spans 14 amino acids. Here the CDR3 reads CAHFPLGAGNTIYF. DNA for the CDR3: TGTGCCCACTTTCCACTGGGAGCTGGAAACACCATATATTTT.

Remarks on this clone: Other nucleotide sequences in the sample specify the same CDR3. This rearrangement joins TRBV28 to TRBJ1-5; no firm D call. This CDR3 region has 12 residues. Germline lookup yields CDR1 MDHEN and CDR2 SYDVKM. Trimming pared 9 bases from V and 3 bases from J, leaving 9 bases between. This CDR3 is CASDGNNQPQHF. In DNA, the CDR3 is TGTGCCAGTGACGGGAACAATCAGCCCCAGCATTTT.

This chain joins TRBV5-1 and TRBJ2-7; D not resolved. This CDR3 region has 15 residues. Germline assignment: CDR1 SGHRS and CDR2 YFSETQ. V lost 1 base to trimming and J lost 0 bases, with 11 bases between them. CDR3 sequence reads: CASSLSDNFSYEQYF. CDR3 sequence (DNA): TGCGCCAGCAGCTTGAGTGATAACTTCTCCTACGAGCAGTACTTC.

This rearrangement joins TRBV7-9 to TRBJ1-5; 9 nucleotides line up with TRBD1. Germline assignment: CDR1 SEHNR and CDR2 FQNEAQ (reference sequence). V dropped 4 bases and J dropped 0; count of bases not matched to a gene: 4. There are 16 residues in the CDR3. The CDR3 DNA is TGTGCCAGCAGCTCGGACAGGGGAAATAGCAATCAGCCCCAGCATTTT. Translation: CASSSDRGNSNQPQHF.

This chain connects TRBV7-2 to TRBJ1-5, with D possibly being TRBD1 (6 bases). Germline CDR1 and CDR2: SGHTA and FQGNSA. The ends were cut back, 1 base at V and 7 bases at J, with 8 bases in the middle. The CDR3 runs to 13 residues. The CDR3 is CASSLGRGQPQHF. CDR3 bases: TGTGCCAGCAGCTTAGGAAGGGGGCAGCCCCAGCATTTT.